This TCR beta chain was captured by sequencing in a study of molecular identifiers for immune sequencing clone quantification. Study results and limitations: Jurkat TCR RNA from one cell was spiked into one million naive cells, and it was reportedly detectable there. In naive cells, clones above 20 RNA copies held under 1% of molecules, whereas in effector cells they held over 98%.

CDR1 is MNHEY, CDR2 SVGAGI, per germline. V was pared by 6 bases and J by 0 bases, with 14 bases between. The CDR3 sequence is 15 residues long. At least ten counts were recorded for this clonotype. Its cognate antigen is unknown. A CD8+CD4-CCR7+CD45RA+ gate was used to sort naive CD8 T cells. TCRdb reprocessed the PCR reads with MiXCR, giving one entry per CDR3 protein. This sample has 400,000 to 600,000 distinct CDR3 sequences, with about 25% found just once. Material: naive CD8+ T cells from blood, with Jurkat cell RNA spiked in. As to subset: FACS-sorted CD8+CD4-CCR7+CD45RA+ naive T cells. The chain carries TRBV6-5 and TRBJ2-5, with D possibly being TRBD1 (5 bases). The clonotype originates from a human donor in good health. Some libraries in this study had Jurkat cell RNA spiked in. The CDR3 coding sequence is TGTGCCAGCAGCCTGACAGTCTTGTACCAAGAGACCCAGTACTTC. It encodes CASSLTVLYQETQYF.